This entry lists 17 T cell receptor beta chains sequenced from one sample in a study of blood T cell repertoires in COVID-19. This table comes from immunoSEQ multiplex PCR, and its TCRdb copy is limited to in-frame clones, with some not included. The data contain roughly 400,000 clones, 87% of them singletons. The source material was peripheral blood. These receptors all stem from a woman aged 55-75 years with COVID-19, enrolled during active disease.

The gene calls are TRBV27 and TRBJ1-4; TRBD1 might be the D (5 bases). The germline V gene has CDR1 MNHEY and CDR2 SMNVEV (reference sequence). V was clipped by 4 bases and J by 6 bases, with 15 bases between them. CDR3 length: 15 residues. The CDR3 coding sequence is TGTGCCAGCAGTTCATGGGGCCCCCGGGATGAAAAACTGTTTTTT. Its protein product is CASSSWGPRDEKLFF.

In this sample, this clone turned up once. This chain connects TRBV6-5 to TRBJ1-6; the D gene is possibly TRBD1 (5 bases). V was cut by 8 bases and J by 7 bases, with 12 bases left in between. CDR1 is MNHEY, CDR2 SVGAGI, per germline. The CDR3 is 13 residues long. CDR3 region: CASARGENSPLHF. CDR3 sequence (DNA): TGTGCCAGCGCCCGGGGGGAAAATTCACCCCTCCACTTT.

This sequence joins TRBV7-2 and TRBJ1-5; no clear D. The CDR3 totals 15 residues. Trimming pared 1 base from V and 2 bases from J, leaving 9 bases between. Germline CDR1 reads SGHTA; CDR2 reads FQGNSA. Here the CDR3 reads CASSLETVGNQPQHF. In nucleotides, the CDR3 is TGTGCCAGCAGCTTAGAAACAGTCGGCAATCAGCCCCAGCATTTT.

The genes are TRBV9 and TRBJ1-1, with D possibly TRBD1 on 6 matching bases. The CDR3 length is 13 residues. V lost 2 bases and J 8 bases, leaving 13 bases between the germline ends. Germline values: CDR1 SGDLS, CDR2 YYNGEE. The CDR3 sequence is CASSVRAGAEAFF. DNA of the CDR3: TGTGCCAGCAGCGTCAGGGCAGGGGCCGAAGCTTTCTTT.

This clone was found a few times. V gene TRBV5-1 combines with J gene TRBJ1-4; tentatively, D is TRBD1 (6 bases). Germline V lookup: CDR1 SGHRS, CDR2 YFSETQ. This CDR3 region has 18 residues. Trimming cost V 4 bases and J 0 bases, with 19 bases left between them. The CDR3 DNA reads as TGCGCCAGCAGCCCCTGGGGGCGGGGAGGGGCAACTAATGAAAAACTGTTTTTT. Its protein is CASSPWGRGGATNEKLFF.

The J gene is TRBJ2-1, the V gene TRBV18, with 8 bases lining up with TRBD1. The germline V gene has CDR1 KGHSH and CDR2 LQKENI. The CDR3 has 14 residues. The J segment lost 10 bases and the V segment lost 3 bases, leaving 8 bases of the junction unmatched. The CDR3 sequence: CASSPSGQGREQFF. The CDR3 nucleotides are TGTGCCAGCTCACCTTCCGGACAGGGCAGGGAGCAGTTCTTC.

Concerning this clone: Within the sample, other DNA sequences also encode this same CDR3. The gene calls are TRBV19 and TRBJ1-2; 7 nucleotides align to TRBD1. There are 13 residues in the CDR3. The V segment lost 3 bases and the J segment 3 bases; nucleotides outside the gene matches: 1. Germline CDR1 and CDR2: LNHDA and SQIVND (reference sequence). This CDR3 is CASSIDRDYGYTF. CDR3 DNA: TGTGCCAGTAGTATCGACAGGGACTATGGCTACACCTTC.

This rearrangement joins TRBV18 to TRBJ1-1; D remains ambiguous. V lost 3 bases to trimming and J lost 2 bases, with 16 bases between them. The CDR3 contains 16 residues. The germline gives CDR1 KGHSH, CDR2 LQKENI. The CDR3 here is CASSPSSVRKNTEAFF. The CDR3 DNA sequence: TGTGCCAGCTCACCCTCTTCCGTCAGAAAAAACACTGAAGCTTTCTTT.

The rearrangement uses TRBV27 and TRBJ1-4; D unresolved. CDR3 length: 15 residues. Trimming left V 4 bases short and J 1 base short, with 10 bases between. The germline CDR1 and CDR2 sequences are MNHEY and SMNVEV (reference sequence). The DNA of the CDR3 is TGTGCCAGCAGTTCCGTCCGGGGAACTAATGAAAAACTGTTTTTT. It yields the protein CASSSVRGTNEKLFF.

The chain employs TRBV25-1 and TRBJ2-4, with D perhaps matching TRBD1 (6 bases). Germline loops: CDR1 MGHDK, CDR2 SYGVNS. The CDR3 runs 15 residues. Deletions cut 4 bases from V and 7 bases from J, with 17 bases between. The CDR3 region has the DNA TGTGCCAGCAGTGGAGGGACCCAAAGGGGGAACATTCAGTACTTC. The encoded protein is CASSGGTQRGNIQYF.

The chain combines TRBV19 with TRBJ2-7; TRBD2 aligns across 10 bases. The CDR3 has 15 amino acids. CDR1 and CDR2 (germline): LNHDA, SQIVND (reference sequence). V lost 5 bases, J lost 2 bases, and 6 bases stayed unmatched. The CDR3 sequence: CASSFSGGRTYEQYF. The CDR3 region has the DNA TGTGCCAGTAGTTTTAGCGGGGGGCGGACCTACGAGCAGTACTTC.

The V call is TRBV11-2, the J call TRBJ2-7; TRBD1 aligns across 9 bases. Germline assignment: CDR1 SGHAT and CDR2 FQNNGV. J lost 6 bases, V lost 2 bases, and 11 bases had no gene match. This CDR3 is 16 amino acids long. For the CDR3, the DNA is TGTGCCAGCAGCTTATCGGCCGGACAGGGGTCCCTCGAGCAGTACTTC. Protein product: CASSLSAGQGSLEQYF.

This chain uses TRBV19 with TRBJ2-1, with D uncertain. This CDR3 region has 14 residues. The germline V gene encodes CDR1 LNHDA and CDR2 SQIVND (reference sequence). Between the trimmed V and J ends, which lost 3 bases and 11 bases, there was a span of 17 bases. The CDR3 bases are TGTGCCAGTAGTATTGTGGCGAGGCCCTCCCAGCAGTTCTTC. It specifies CASSIVARPSQQFF.

J is TRBJ1-2 and V is TRBV7-2, with 9 bases aligning to TRBD1. This CDR3 has 15 residues. CDR1 is SGHTA and CDR2 is FQGNSA in the germline V gene. The V and J ends lost 5 bases and 4 bases, in that order; junction bases with no gene match: 8. CDR3 DNA: TGTGCCAGCAGCATACGGACAGGGGCCGGCTATGGCTACACCTTC. Its protein is CASSIRTGAGYGYTF.

The rearrangement uses TRBV4-2 and TRBJ2-3, with TRBD2 identical over 14 bases. There are 17 residues in the CDR3. Germline CDR1 is LGHNA and CDR2 is YNFKEQ. V gave up 2 bases and J gave up 6 bases; unmatched junction bases: 7. Here the CDR3 DNA reads TGTGCCAGCAGCCAAACCGGGACTAGCGGGGGCTGGGATACGCAGTATTTT. Translated: CASSQTGTSGGWDTQYF.

On this clone: This specimen includes other DNA sequences encoding the same CDR3. The chain is built from TRBV5-5 and TRBJ1-2; possible D gene TRBD1, 5 bases. Germline V CDR1 and CDR2: SGHKS, YYEKEE (reference sequence). CDR3 length: 13 amino acids. Trimming pared 2 bases from V and 2 bases from J, leaving 7 bases between. CDR3 loop: CASSLRGNYGYTF. The CDR3 nucleotides are TGTGCCAGCAGCTTACGGGGGAACTATGGCTACACCTTC.

This sequence joins TRBV3-1 (or the pseudogene TRBV3-2) and TRBJ1-5; D uncertain. The CDR3 is 13 amino acids. Germline CDR1 reads LGHDT; CDR2 reads YNNKEL (reference sequence). Trimming pared 2 bases from V and 6 bases from J, leaving 8 bases between. The CDR3 protein is CASSQSKRQPQHF. Written as DNA, the CDR3 is TGTGCCAGCAGCCAATCGAAGCGTCAGCCCCAGCATTTT.